The T cell receptor (beta chain) under discussion was sequenced for a study of blood T cell repertoires in COVID-19. The overall study: The United States, Italy and Spain were the sources of the acute and convalescent COVID-19 samples.

The CDR3 length is 15 residues. Trimming removed 5 bases at V and 4 bases at J, with 20 bases between. Germline values: CDR1 GTSNPN, CDR2 SVGIG (reference sequence). In the authors' methods: Estimates of nucleated cell counts were drawn from the amplification of reference gene primers. The data were produced by immunoSEQ multiplex PCR, yet TCRdb's version contains in-frame clones alone and is incomplete. V, J and clone size are taken as reported in that table, and D and trimming were inferred from the DNA itself. The sample holds 150,000 to 200,000 clones; about 86% are singletons and the top ten take around 8.2%.

Sequencing input: peripheral blood. V is TRBV30 and J is TRBJ1-2; TRBD1 is a possible D gene (5 bases). This clonotype was sampled from a man aged 55 to 69 with acute or convalescent COVID-19. The CDR3 here is CAWLTERGFGYGYTF. CDR3 in DNA: TGTGCCTGGCTGACGGAACGGGGGTTTGGCTATGGCTACACCTTC.